The 2 T cell receptor beta chains below come from one sample, sequenced in a study of molecular identifiers for immune sequencing clone quantification. TCRdb independently ran MiXCR on the PCR reads; one entry per CDR3 protein. The sample lists 35,000 to 45,000 distinct CDR3 sequences, roughly 20% occurring once. The sequenced sample consisted of naive CD8+ T cells from blood, with Jurkat cell RNA spiked in. Indicated subset: FACS-sorted CD8+CD4-CCR7+CD45RA+ naive T cells. The receptor source for this set is a human donor in good health. Some libraries in this study had Jurkat cell RNA spiked in.

This clonotype was seen repeatedly, ten times or more. CDR3 nucleotide sequence: TGCGCCTCCGCGGGAGCTCACGGGCGGGCTAGTAGTGAGCAGTTCTTC. Translation: CASAGAHGRASSEQFF. The chain employs TRBV5-1 and TRBJ2-1; 7 positions match TRBD2. The CDR3 has 16 residues. The V segment lost 10 bases and the J segment 9 bases; nucleotides outside the gene matches: 22. Germline assignment: CDR1 SGHRS and CDR2 YFSETQ.

In its sample, this clonotype was seen a few times. This sequence joins TRBV7-6 and TRBJ2-7; D may correspond to TRBD1 or TRBD2 (5 bases each). The germline V gene encodes CDR1 SGHVS and CDR2 FNYEAQ. V was pared by 3 bases and J by 3 bases, with 12 bases between. This CDR3 is built from 14 residues. CDR3 region: CASSFSGTDYEQYF. CDR3 coding DNA: TGTGCCAGCAGCTTCTCAGGGACGGACTACGAGCAGTACTTC. The variable domain in full, with the rest retrieved from reference TRBV7-6 and TRBJ2-7, is GAGVSQSPRYKVTKRGQDVALRCDPISGHVSLYWYRQALGQGPEFLTYFNYEAQQDKSGLPNDRFSAERPEGSISTLTIQRTEQRDSAMYRCASSFSGTDYEQYFGPGTRLTVT.